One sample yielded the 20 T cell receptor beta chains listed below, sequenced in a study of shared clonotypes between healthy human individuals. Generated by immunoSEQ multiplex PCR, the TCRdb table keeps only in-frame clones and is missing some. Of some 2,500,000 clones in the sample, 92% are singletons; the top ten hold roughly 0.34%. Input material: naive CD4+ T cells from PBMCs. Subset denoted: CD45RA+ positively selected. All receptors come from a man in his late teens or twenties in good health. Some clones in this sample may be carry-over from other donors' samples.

CDR3 in amino acids: CASSPGLAGVRMGTGELFF. In DNA, the CDR3 is TGTGCCAGTAGTCCAGGACTAGCGGGAGTAAGGATGGGCACCGGGGAGCTGTTTTTT. The chain joins TRBV19 to TRBJ2-2, with 13 bases identical to TRBD2. V lost 5 bases to trimming and J lost 4 bases; unmatched junction nucleotides: 13. The CDR3 runs to 19 residues. CDR1 LNHDA and CDR2 SQIVND come from the germline V gene (reference sequence).

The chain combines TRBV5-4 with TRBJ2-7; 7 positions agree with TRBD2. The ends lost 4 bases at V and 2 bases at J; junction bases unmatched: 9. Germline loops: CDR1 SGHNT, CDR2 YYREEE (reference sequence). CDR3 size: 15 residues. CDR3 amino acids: CASSKAPAGAYEQYF. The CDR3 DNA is TGTGCCAGCAGCAAGGCTCCTGCGGGAGCCTACGAGCAGTACTTC.

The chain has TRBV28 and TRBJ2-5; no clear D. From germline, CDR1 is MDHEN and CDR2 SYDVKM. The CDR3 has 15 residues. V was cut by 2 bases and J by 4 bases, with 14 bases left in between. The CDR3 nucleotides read TGTGCCAGCAGTTTAGGTCCTGGCCGGCCAGAGACCCAGTACTTC. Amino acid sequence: CASSLGPGRPETQYF.

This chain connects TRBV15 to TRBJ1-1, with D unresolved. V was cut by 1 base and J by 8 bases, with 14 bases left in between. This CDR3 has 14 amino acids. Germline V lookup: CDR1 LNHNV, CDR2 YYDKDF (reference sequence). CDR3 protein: CATSRVRTGVEAFF. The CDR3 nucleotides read TGTGCCACCAGCAGAGTTCGAACTGGGGTAGAAGCTTTCTTT.

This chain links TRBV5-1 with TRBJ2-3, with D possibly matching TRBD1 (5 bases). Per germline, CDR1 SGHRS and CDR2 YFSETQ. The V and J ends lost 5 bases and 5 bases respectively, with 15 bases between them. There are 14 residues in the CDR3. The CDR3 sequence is CASRPGWAGDTQYF. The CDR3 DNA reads TGCGCCAGCAGGCCAGGGTGGGCCGGAGATACGCAGTATTTT.

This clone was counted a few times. The CDR3 DNA reads as TGTGCCAGCAGGGGCAGAACTAACACTGAAGCTTTCTTT. Protein: CASRGRTNTEAFF. The chain combines TRBV9 with TRBJ1-1; D is unresolved. This CDR3 contains 13 residues. V was shortened by 5 bases and J by 2 bases, with 10 bases between the two germline ends. CDR1 and CDR2 (germline): SGDLS, YYNGEE.

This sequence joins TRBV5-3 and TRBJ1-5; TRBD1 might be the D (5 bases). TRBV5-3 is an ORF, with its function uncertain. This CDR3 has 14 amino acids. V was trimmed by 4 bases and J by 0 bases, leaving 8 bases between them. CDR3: CARSLTDSNQPQHF. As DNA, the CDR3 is TGTGCCAGAAGCCTGACAGATAGCAATCAGCCCCAGCATTTT.

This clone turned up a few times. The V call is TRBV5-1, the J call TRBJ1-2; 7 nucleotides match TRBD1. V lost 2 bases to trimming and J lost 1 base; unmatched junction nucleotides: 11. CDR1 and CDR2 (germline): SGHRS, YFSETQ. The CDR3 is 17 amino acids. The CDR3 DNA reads TGCGCCAGCAGCTTACTAATGGGCAGGGGGGATAACTATGGCTACACCTTC. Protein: CASSLLMGRGDNYGYTF.

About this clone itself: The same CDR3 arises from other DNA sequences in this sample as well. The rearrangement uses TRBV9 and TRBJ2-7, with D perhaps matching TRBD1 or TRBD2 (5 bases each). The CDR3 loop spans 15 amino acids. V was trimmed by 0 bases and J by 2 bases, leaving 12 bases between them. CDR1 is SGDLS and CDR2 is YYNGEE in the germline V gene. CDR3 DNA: TGTGCCAGCAGCGTAGCAGGGACGGAGACCTACGAGCAGTACTTC. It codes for CASSVAGTETYEQYF.

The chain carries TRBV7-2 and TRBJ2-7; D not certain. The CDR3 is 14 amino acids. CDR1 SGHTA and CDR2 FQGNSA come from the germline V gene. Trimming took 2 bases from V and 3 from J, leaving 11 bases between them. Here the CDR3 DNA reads TGTGCCAGCAGCTTAAGGATCAAAGGCTACGAGCAGTACTTC. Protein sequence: CASSLRIKGYEQYF.

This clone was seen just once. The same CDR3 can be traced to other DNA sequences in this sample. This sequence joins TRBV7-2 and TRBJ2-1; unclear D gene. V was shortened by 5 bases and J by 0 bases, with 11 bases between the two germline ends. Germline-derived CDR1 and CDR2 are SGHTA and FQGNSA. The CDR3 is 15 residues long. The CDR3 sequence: CASSKDRGSYNEQFF. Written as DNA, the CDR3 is TGTGCCAGCAGCAAAGACCGCGGCTCCTACAATGAGCAGTTCTTC.

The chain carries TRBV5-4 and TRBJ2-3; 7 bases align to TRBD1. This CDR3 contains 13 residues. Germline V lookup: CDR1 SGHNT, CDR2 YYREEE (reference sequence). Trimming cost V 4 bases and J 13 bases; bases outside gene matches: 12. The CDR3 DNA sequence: TGTGCCAGCAGCCGGGACAGCCCCCTGGTAAAGTATTTT. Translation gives CASSRDSPLVKYF.

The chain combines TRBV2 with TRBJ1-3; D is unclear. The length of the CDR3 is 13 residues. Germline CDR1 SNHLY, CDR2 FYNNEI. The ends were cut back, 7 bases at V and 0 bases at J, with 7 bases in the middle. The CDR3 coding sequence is TGTGCCAGCATGTGGGACTCTGGAAACACCATATATTTT. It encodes CASMWDSGNTIYF.

The CDR3 region has the DNA TGTGCCAGCAGCCCACTTTTGCCGGGCAACTATGGCTACACCTTC. Protein product: CASSPLLPGNYGYTF. The chain has TRBV7-6 and TRBJ1-2, with unresolved D. CDR1 and CDR2 from the germline V gene are SGHVS and FNYEAQ. Trimming pared 5 bases from V and 2 bases from J, leaving 15 bases between. The CDR3 spans 15 residues.

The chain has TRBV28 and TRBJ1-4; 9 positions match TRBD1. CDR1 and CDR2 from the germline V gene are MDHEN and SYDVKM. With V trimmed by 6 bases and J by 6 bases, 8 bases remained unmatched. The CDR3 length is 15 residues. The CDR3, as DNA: TGTGCCAGCAGGATTCCGGGACAGGGAGATGAAAAACTGTTTTTT. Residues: CASRIPGQGDEKLFF.

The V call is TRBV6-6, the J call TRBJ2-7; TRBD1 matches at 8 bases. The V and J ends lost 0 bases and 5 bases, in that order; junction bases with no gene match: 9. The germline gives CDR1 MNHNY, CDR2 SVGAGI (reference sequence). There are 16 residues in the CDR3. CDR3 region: CASSYSTGGQGNEQYF. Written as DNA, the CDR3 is TGTGCCAGCAGTTACTCGACTGGCGGACAGGGAAACGAGCAGTACTTC.

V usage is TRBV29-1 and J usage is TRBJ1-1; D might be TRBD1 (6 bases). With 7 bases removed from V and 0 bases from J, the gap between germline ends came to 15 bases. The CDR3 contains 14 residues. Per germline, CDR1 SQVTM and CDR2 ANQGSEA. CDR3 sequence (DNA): TGCAGCGCCTCTGAACAGGGATTGAACACTGAAGCTTTCTTT. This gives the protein CSASEQGLNTEAFF.

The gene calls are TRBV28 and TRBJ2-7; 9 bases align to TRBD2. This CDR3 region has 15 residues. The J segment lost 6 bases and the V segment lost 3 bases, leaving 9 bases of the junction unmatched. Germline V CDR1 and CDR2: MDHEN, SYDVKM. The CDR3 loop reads CASSLRSGGTREQYF. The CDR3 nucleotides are TGTGCCAGCAGTTTGCGGAGCGGGGGGACCCGCGAGCAGTACTTC.

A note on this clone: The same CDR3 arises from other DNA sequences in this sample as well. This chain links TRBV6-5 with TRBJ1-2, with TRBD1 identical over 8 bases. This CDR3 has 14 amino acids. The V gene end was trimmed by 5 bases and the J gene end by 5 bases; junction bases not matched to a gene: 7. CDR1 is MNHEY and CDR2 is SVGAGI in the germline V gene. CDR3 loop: CASSRQGQGYGYTF. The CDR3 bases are TGTGCCAGCAGTCGACAGGGGCAGGGATATGGCTACACCTTC.

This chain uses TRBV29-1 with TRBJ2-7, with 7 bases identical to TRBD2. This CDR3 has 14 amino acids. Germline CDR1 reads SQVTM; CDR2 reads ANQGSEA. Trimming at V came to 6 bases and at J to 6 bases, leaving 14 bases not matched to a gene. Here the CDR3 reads CSVGAGVREGEQYF. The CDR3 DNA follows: TGCAGCGTCGGGGCCGGGGTAAGGGAGGGCGAGCAGTACTTC.